This TCR beta chain was documented in a study of cytomegalovirus exposure and HLA in healthy donors. Study findings and constraints: The study put 150 or so TCR beta chains on its list as cytomegalovirus-associated. An analysis was carried out at a later point. It showed that HLA-associated TCR beta chains were more clonally expanded than equally common non-associated chains. In a later analysis, TCR beta V- and J-gene trimming was associated with a missense DCLRE1C variant.

Use of 60 Vbeta and 13 Jbeta primers characterized the PCR. Here immunoSEQ multiplex PCR was the method, and the copy in TCRdb shows in-frame clones only, minus some. This repertoire shows roughly 100,000 clones, roughly 74% found once; its top ten account for more than 2%. Germline V lookup: CDR1 LNHNV, CDR2 YYDKDF (reference sequence). The CDR3 is 15 amino acids. J was trimmed by 8 bases and V by 7 bases; bases with no gene match: 14. This clone was found a few times. Its target is not known. This sequence originates from a man in his forties in good health and CMV-seronegative. This rearrangement joins TRBV15 to TRBJ2-1; TRBD1 aligns across 7 bases. Sequences were obtained from PBMCs. This CDR3 is CATTPGGQVTHEQFF. In nucleotides, the CDR3 is TGTGCCACCACCCCCGGAGGACAGGTCACCCATGAGCAGTTCTTC.